A selection of T cell receptor beta chains follows, all from one sample in a study of blood T cell repertoires in COVID-19. Produced via immunoSEQ multiplex PCR; TCRdb's table is partial and in-frame only. The sample lists approximately 240,000 clones, more than 65% occurring once. Input material: peripheral blood. The source of these receptors is a woman aged 55-69 years with acute or convalescent COVID-19. Each CDR3 is given with its conserved first and last residue. Each record gives: CDR3 protein, J gene, V gene.

CDR3 protein: CASSGGQEGRDTEAFF
J gene: TRBJ1-1
V gene: TRBV5-6

CDR3 protein: CASSQEAGGRETQYF
J gene: TRBJ2-5
V gene: TRBV4-1

CDR3 protein: CASSEPGQGREQYF
J gene: TRBJ2-7
V gene: TRBV25-1

CDR3 protein: CASSLGGDSEAFF
J gene: TRBJ1-1
V gene: TRBV5-4

CDR3 protein: CASSIQGAGYGYTF
J gene: TRBJ1-2
V gene: TRBV9

CDR3 protein: CASSYHSGTDTQYF
J gene: TRBJ2-3
V gene: TRBV6-6

CDR3 protein: CASRWTGGDNYGYTF
J gene: TRBJ1-2
V gene: TRBV6-5

CDR3 protein: CASSHRGGNTEAFF
J gene: TRBJ1-1
V gene: TRBV6-5

CDR3 protein: CASSLGSGAYEQYF
J gene: TRBJ2-7
V gene: TRBV11-2

CDR3 protein: CATSISRTRGKAGRGGPVYF
J gene: TRBJ1-3
V gene: TRBV15

CDR3 protein: CASSIAGGAGELFF
J gene: TRBJ2-2
V gene: TRBV28

CDR3 protein: CATYRGWTDTQYF
J gene: TRBJ2-3
V gene: TRBV24-1

CDR3 protein: CASSLAGKYEQYF
J gene: TRBJ2-7
V gene: TRBV5-1

CDR3 protein: CASSTSQETQYF
J gene: TRBJ2-5
V gene: TRBV5-4

CDR3 protein: CASSLTGFLPPLHF
J gene: TRBJ1-6
V gene: TRBV5-8

CDR3 protein: CASSRSGAVETQYF
J gene: TRBJ2-5
V gene: TRBV7-2

CDR3 protein: CATSRDRTGRNTEAFF
J gene: TRBJ1-1
V gene: TRBV15

CDR3 protein: CASSFGGLYGSPLHF
J gene: TRBJ1-6
V gene: TRBV7-9